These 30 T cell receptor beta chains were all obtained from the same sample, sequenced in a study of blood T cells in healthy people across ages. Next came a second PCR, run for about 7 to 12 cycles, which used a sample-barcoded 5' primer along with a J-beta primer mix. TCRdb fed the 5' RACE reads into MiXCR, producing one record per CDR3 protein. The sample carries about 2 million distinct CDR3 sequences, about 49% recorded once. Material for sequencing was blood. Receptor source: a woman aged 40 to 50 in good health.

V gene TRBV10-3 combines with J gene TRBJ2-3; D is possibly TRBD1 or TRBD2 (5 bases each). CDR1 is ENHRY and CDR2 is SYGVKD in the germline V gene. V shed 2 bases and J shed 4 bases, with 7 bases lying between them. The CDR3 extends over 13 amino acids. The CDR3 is CAISELGADTQYF. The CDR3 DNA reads TGTGCCATCAGTGAGCTGGGGGCAGATACGCAGTATTTT.

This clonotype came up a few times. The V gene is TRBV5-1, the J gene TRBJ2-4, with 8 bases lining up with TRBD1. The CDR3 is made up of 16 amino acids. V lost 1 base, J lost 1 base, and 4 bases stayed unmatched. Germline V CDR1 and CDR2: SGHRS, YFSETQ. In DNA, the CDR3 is TGCGCCAGCAGCTTGAACAGGGGGGAGGCCAAAAACATTCAGTACTTC. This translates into CASSLNRGEAKNIQYF.

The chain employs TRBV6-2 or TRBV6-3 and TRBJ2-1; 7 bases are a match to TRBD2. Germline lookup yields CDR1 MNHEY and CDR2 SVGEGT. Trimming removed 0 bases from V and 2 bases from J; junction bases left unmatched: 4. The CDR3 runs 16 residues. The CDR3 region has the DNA TGTGCCAGCAGTTACTCCGTCGGGGGGACCTACAATGAGCAGTTCTTC. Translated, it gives CASSYSVGGTYNEQFF.

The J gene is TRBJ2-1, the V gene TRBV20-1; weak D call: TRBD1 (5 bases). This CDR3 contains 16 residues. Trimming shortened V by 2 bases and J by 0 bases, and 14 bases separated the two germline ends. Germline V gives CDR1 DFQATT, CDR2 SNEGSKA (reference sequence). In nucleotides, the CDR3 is TGCAGTGCTAGATGGCAGGGTGCGACCTCCTACAATGAGCAGTTCTTC. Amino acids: CSARWQGATSYNEQFF.

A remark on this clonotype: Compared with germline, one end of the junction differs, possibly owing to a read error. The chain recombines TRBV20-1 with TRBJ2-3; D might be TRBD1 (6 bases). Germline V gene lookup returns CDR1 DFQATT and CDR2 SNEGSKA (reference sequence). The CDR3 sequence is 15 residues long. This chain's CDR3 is CSARRTEQSTDTQYF. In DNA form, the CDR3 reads TGCAGTGCTAGGAGGACAGAACAGAGCACGGATACGCAGTATTTT.

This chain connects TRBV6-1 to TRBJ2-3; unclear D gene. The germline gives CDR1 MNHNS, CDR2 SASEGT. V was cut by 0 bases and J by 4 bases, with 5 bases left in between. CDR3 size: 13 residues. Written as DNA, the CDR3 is TGTGCCAGCAGTGAAGCTGTACCAGATACGCAGTATTTT. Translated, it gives CASSEAVPDTQYF.

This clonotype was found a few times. In DNA form, the CDR3 reads TGTGCCACCAGCACAGCTTCTGGGGCCAACGTCCTGACTTTC. Its protein is CATSTASGANVLTF. V gene TRBV24-1 combines with J gene TRBJ2-6; unclear D gene. This CDR3 has 14 amino acids. Germline CDR1 and CDR2: KGHDR and SFDVKD. Trimming took 7 bases from V and 1 from J, leaving 7 bases between them.

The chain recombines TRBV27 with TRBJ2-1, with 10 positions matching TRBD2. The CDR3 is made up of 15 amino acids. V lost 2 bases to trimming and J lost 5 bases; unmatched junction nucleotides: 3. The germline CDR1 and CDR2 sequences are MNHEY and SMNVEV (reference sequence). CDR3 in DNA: TGTGCCAGCAGTTTACTAGCGGGGGTTGACAATGAGCAGTTCTTC. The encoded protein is CASSLLAGVDNEQFF.

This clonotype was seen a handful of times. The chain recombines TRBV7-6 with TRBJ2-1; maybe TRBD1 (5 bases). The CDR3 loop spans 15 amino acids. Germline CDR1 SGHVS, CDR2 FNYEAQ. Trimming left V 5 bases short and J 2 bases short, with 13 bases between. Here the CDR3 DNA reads TGTGCCAGCAGCCCCAGGGTCTCAACCTACAATGAGCAGTTCTTC. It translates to CASSPRVSTYNEQFF.

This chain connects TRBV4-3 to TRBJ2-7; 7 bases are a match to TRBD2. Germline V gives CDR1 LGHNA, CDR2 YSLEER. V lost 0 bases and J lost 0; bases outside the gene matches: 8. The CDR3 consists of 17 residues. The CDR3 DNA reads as TGCGCCAGCAGCCAAGACATGATTGCGGGGGACTCCTACGAGCAGTACTTC. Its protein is CASSQDMIAGDSYEQYF.

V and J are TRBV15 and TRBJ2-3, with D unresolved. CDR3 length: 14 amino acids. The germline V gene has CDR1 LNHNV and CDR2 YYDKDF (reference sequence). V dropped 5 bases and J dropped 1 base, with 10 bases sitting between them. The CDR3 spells CATSERAGTDTQYF. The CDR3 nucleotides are TGTGCCACCAGCGAAAGGGCTGGCACAGATACGCAGTATTTT.

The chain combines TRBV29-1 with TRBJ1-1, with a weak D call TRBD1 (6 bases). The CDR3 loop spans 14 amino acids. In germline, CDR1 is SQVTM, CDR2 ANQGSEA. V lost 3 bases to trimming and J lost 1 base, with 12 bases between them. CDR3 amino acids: CSVDSQGPNTEAFF. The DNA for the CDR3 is TGCAGCGTTGATAGCCAGGGGCCGAACACTGAAGCTTTCTTT.

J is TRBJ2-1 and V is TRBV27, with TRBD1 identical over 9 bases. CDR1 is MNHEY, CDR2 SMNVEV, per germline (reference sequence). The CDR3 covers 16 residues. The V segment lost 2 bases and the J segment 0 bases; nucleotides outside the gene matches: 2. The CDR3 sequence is CASSLRGQGSYNEQFF. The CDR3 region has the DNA TGTGCCAGCAGTTTAAGGGGACAGGGCTCCTACAATGAGCAGTTCTTC.

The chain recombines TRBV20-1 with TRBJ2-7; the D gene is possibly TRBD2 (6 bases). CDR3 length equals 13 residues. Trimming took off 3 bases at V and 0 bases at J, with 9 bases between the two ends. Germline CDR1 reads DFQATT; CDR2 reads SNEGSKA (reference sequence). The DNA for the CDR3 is TGCAGTGCTAGGAGCGGGTTCTCCTACGAGCAGTACTTC. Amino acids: CSARSGFSYEQYF.

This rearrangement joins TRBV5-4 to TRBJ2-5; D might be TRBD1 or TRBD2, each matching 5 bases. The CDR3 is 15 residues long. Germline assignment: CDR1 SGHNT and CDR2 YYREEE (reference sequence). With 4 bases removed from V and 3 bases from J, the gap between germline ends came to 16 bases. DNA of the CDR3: TGTGCCAGCAGCCCCCAACCGGGACCGAAAGAGACCCAGTACTTC. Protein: CASSPQPGPKETQYF.

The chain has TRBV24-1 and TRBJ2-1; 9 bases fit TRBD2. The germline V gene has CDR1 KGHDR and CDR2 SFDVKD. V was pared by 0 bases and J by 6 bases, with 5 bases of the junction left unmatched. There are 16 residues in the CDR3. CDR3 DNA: TGTGCCACCAGTGATTTGACAGCGGGGGGCCTCAATGAGCAGTTCTTC. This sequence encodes CATSDLTAGGLNEQFF.

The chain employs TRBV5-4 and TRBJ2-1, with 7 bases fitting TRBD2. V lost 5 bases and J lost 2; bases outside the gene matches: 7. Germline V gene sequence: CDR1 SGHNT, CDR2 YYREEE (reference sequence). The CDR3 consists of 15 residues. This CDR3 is CASSSGLVAYNEQFF. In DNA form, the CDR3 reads TGTGCCAGCAGTTCCGGACTAGTTGCCTACAATGAGCAGTTCTTC.

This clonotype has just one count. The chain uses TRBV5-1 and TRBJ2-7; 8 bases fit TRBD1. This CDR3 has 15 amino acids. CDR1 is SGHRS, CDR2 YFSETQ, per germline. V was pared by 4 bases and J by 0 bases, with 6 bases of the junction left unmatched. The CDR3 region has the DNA TGCGCCAGCAGCAGGGGACAGGAGGACTCCTACGAGCAGTACTTC. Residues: CASSRGQEDSYEQYF.

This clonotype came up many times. The CDR3 DNA sequence: TGTGCCAGCAGTCCTAGCGGGGGGTTCACAGATACGCAGTATTTT. This sequence encodes CASSPSGGFTDTQYF. The chain employs TRBV27 and TRBJ2-3; 11 bases map to TRBD2. This CDR3 region has 15 residues. Germline V gene lookup returns CDR1 MNHEY and CDR2 SMNVEV (reference sequence). V shed 5 bases and J 2 bases; nucleotides not matched to a gene: 3.

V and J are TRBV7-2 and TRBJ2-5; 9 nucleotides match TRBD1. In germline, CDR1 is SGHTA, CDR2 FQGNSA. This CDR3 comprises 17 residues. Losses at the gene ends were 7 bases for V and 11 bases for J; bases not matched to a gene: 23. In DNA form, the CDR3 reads TGTGCCAGCACCAAACCCATCGGGACAGGGTCTAACAATGAGCAGTACTTC. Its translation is CASTKPIGTGSNNEQYF.

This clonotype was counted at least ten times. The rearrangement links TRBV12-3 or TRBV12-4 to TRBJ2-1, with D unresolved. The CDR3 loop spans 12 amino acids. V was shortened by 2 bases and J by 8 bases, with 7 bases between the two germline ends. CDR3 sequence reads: CASSLQGDEQFF. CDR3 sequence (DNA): TGTGCCAGCAGTTTACAAGGTGATGAGCAGTTCTTC.

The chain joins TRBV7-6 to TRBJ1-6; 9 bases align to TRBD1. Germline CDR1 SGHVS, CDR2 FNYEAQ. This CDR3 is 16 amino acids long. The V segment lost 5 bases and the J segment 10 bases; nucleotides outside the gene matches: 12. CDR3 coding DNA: TGTGCCAGCAGCCAACAGGGACAGGGAGCTGGCTCACCCCTCCACTTT. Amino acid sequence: CASSQQGQGAGSPLHF. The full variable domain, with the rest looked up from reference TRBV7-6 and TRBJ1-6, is GAGVSQSPRYKVTKRGQDVALRCDPISGHVSLYWYRQALGQGPEFLTYFNYEAQQDKSGLPNDRFSAERPEGSISTLTIQRTEQRDSAMYRCASSQQGQGAGSPLHFGNGTRLTVT.

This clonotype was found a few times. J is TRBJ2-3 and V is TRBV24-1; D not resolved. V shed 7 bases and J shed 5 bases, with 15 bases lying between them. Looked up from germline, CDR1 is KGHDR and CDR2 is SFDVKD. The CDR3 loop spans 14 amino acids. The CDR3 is CATRADSHGDTQYF. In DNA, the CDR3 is TGTGCCACCAGGGCGGATAGTCATGGAGATACGCAGTATTTT.

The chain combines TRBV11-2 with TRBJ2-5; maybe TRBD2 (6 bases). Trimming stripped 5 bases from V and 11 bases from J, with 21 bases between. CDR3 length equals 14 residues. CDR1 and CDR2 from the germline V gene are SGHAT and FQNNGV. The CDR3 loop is CASSPSTGVYGQYF. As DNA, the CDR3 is TGTGCCAGCAGCCCATCGACGGGGGTATACGGGCAGTACTTC. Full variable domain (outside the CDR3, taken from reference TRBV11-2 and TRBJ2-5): EAGVAQSPRYKIIEKRQSVAFWCNPISGHATLYWYQQILGQGPKLLIQFQNNGVVDDSQLPKDRFSAERLKGVDSTLKIQPAKLEDSAVYLCASSPSTGVYGQYFGPGTRLLVL.

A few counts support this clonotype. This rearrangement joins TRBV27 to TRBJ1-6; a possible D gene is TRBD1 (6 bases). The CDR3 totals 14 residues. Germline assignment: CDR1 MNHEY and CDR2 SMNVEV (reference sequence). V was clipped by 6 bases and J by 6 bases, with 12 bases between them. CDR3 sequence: CASRQGSANSPLHF. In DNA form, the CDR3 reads TGTGCCAGCAGACAGGGAAGCGCTAATTCACCCCTCCACTTT.

The CDR3 is CASSQKQTGYYGYTF. In nucleotides, the CDR3 is TGTGCCAGCAGCCAAAAACAGACAGGGTACTATGGCTACACCTTC. V and J are TRBV14 and TRBJ1-2; the match to TRBD1 covers 7 bases. The CDR3 is 15 residues long. After removal of 2 bases from V and 3 bases from J, the junction contained 6 bases not matched to a gene. CDR1 and CDR2 (germline): SGHDN, FVKESK.

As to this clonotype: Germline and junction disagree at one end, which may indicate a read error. The CDR3 spells CAGSRDTYSGANVLTF. The CDR3 bases are TGTGCCGGCAGCCGGGATACATACTCTGGGGCCAACGTCCTGACTTTC. The chain joins TRBV7-8 to TRBJ2-6; D is possibly TRBD2 (5 bases). The germline CDR1 and CDR2 sequences are SGHVS and FQNEAQ. The CDR3 has 16 amino acids.

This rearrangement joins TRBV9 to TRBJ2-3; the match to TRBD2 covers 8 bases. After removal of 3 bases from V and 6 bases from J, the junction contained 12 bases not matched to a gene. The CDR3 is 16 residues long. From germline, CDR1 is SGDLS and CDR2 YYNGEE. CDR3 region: CASSGQPGLVGDTQYF. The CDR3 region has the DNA TGTGCCAGCAGCGGACAACCGGGACTAGTAGGGGATACGCAGTATTTT.

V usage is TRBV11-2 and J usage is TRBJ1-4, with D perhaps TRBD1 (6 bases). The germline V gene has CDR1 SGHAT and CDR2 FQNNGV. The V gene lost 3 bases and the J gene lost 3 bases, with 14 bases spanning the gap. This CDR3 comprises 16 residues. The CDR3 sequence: CASSLPQGSANEKLFF. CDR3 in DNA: TGTGCCAGCAGCTTGCCTCAGGGGTCTGCTAATGAAAAACTGTTTTTT.

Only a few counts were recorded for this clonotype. CDR3 protein: CASSLGSPTSGGAQQFF. As DNA, the CDR3 is TGTGCCAGCAGCTTAGGTTCCCCTACTAGCGGGGGGGCCCAGCAGTTCTTC. The V call is TRBV7-2, the J call TRBJ2-1; 13 bases fit TRBD2. V was pared by 1 base and J by 11 bases, with 11 bases of the junction left unmatched. The length of the CDR3 is 17 residues. Germline values: CDR1 SGHTA, CDR2 FQGNSA.